These 8 T cell receptor beta chains share one sample of origin, sequenced in a study of T-cell reconstitution after alpha-beta-depleted transplantation in children. Unique molecular identifiers were incorporated when the TCRbeta library was constructed. TCRdb called the PCR reads again in MiXCR, with one record for every CDR3 protein. Of around 370,000 distinct CDR3 sequences listed, approximately 10% are singletons. The source material was PBMCs from the stem cell graft donor, sampled from the stem cell graft. These receptors were collected from a human donor who donated a stem cell graft to a child with acute lymphoblastic leukemia.

At least ten counts were recorded for this clonotype. This chain connects TRBV5-1 to TRBJ2-4, with D perhaps matching TRBD1 (5 bases). V lost 0 bases and J 0 bases, leaving 10 bases between the germline ends. The CDR3 is 16 residues long. Germline-derived CDR1 and CDR2 are SGHRS and YFSETQ. As DNA, the CDR3 is TGCGCCAGCAGCTTGGGACAGACTTTAGCCAAAAACATTCAGTACTTC. Its translation is CASSLGQTLAKNIQYF.

This clonotype has a count of ten or more. The J gene is TRBJ1-2, the V gene TRBV7-2; 8 bases are a match to TRBD1. This CDR3 spans 14 amino acids. The ends lost 5 bases at V and 6 bases at J; junction bases unmatched: 8. Germline CDR1 reads SGHTA; CDR2 reads FQGNSA. CDR3 residues: CASSRQGMGNGYTF. The CDR3 DNA follows: TGTGCCAGCAGCCGACAGGGGATGGGAAATGGCTACACCTTC.

V gene TRBV20-1 combines with J gene TRBJ2-3, with 7 bases identical to TRBD2. CDR1 and CDR2 (germline): DFQATT, SNEGSKA (reference sequence). V shed 1 base, J shed 2 bases, and the junction held 3 bases outside the gene matches. This CDR3 has 14 residues. The CDR3 protein is CSARGGSPTDTQYF. The CDR3 DNA reads as TGCAGTGCTAGAGGCGGGAGTCCCACAGATACGCAGTATTTT.

This clonotype occurred many times. The V call is TRBV5-1, the J call TRBJ2-7; D possibly corresponds to TRBD2 (5 bases). Germline V gives CDR1 SGHRS, CDR2 YFSETQ. The CDR3 covers 14 residues. The germline V and J ends were trimmed by 0 bases and 3 bases, with 10 bases remaining between them. The CDR3 DNA reads TGCGCCAGCAGCTTGGACATAGGGAGCTACGAGCAGTACTTC. This encodes CASSLDIGSYEQYF.

V is TRBV27 and J is TRBJ1-6; D ambiguous. CDR3 length equals 14 residues. Trimming shortened V by 8 bases and J by 5 bases, and 13 bases separated the two germline ends. CDR1 MNHEY and CDR2 SMNVEV come from the germline V gene (reference sequence). This CDR3 is CASGPQSHNSPLHF. CDR3 DNA sequence: TGTGCCAGCGGGCCCCAGTCCCATAATTCACCCCTCCACTTT.

This clonotype was detected a few times. The J gene is TRBJ2-7, the V gene TRBV27; possibly TRBD1 for D (6 bases). V lost 9 bases and J lost 10, with 22 bases in between. The V gene's germline CDR1 is MNHEY and CDR2 SMNVEV (reference sequence). The CDR3 covers 13 residues. For the CDR3, the DNA is TGTGCCAGTAAATCCGGGACAAGACCATTTCAGTACTTC. Translated: CASKSGTRPFQYF.

This clonotype was seen more than once but under ten times. The chain recombines TRBV10-3 with TRBJ2-7; 12 bases match TRBD2. CDR1 and CDR2 (germline): ENHRY, SYGVKD. This CDR3 spans 13 amino acids. V lost 10 bases, J lost 6 bases, and 7 bases stayed unmatched. CDR3 nucleotide sequence: TGTGCCACCGGAGGACTAGCGGGATTCGAGCAGTACTTC. This translates into CATGGLAGFEQYF.

This chain joins TRBV24-1 and TRBJ2-1; 7 nucleotides match TRBD2. This CDR3 comprises 16 residues. After removal of 3 bases from V and 4 bases from J, the junction contained 8 bases not matched to a gene. Germline V gene lookup returns CDR1 KGHDR and CDR2 SFDVKD. The CDR3 region is CATSDGGRAPYNEQFF. The CDR3 DNA is TGTGCCACCAGTGATGGAGGGAGGGCCCCGTACAATGAGCAGTTCTTC.